This entry is about one T cell receptor (beta chain). Profiled with immunoSEQ multiplex PCR; TCRdb holds only in-frame clones, not every one. Counted here are about 210,000 clones, about 83% occurring once; the ten biggest clones make up more than 8%. These data are taken from a study of blood T cell repertoires in COVID-19. Study-wide background: COVID-19 samples collected from the United States, Italy and Spain covered acute and convalescent phases. Sources were T cells, B-cell-depleted T cells, or PBMCs; the material itself was cDNA or gDNA.

Germline values: CDR1 LGHNA, CDR2 YNFKEQ. CDR3 length: 15 residues. V lost 0 bases, J lost 6 bases, and 7 bases stayed unmatched. Material: peripheral blood. The receptor's source is a woman aged 45-59 years with acute or convalescent COVID-19. The chain carries TRBV4-2 and TRBJ2-7; 8 bases match TRBD1. The CDR3 nucleotides read TGTGCCAGCAGCCAAGATGGACAGGGCTGGGGCGAGCAGTACTTC. Residues: CASSQDGQGWGEQYF.